Following are 29 T cell receptor beta chains from one sample sequenced in a study of response to subunit inactivated influenza vaccine. Via MiXCR, TCRdb re-called the RT-PCR reads, giving one row per CDR3 protein. This sample has roughly 500,000 distinct CDR3 sequences; roughly 23% occur once, and the top ten carry under 3.5%. This sample was also put to use in a study of T cells expressing NK-cell markers. Per that study: Making the TCR beta cDNA relied on 5'RACE template switching with UMIs.

Sequencing was performed on CD4+ T cells sorted from PBMCs, taken roughly 13 days after vaccination. The receptor set was obtained from a man between 45 and 60 years old who received an inactivated influenza vaccine.

This clonotype was found a few times. The chain employs TRBV5-1 and TRBJ2-7, with 10 bases fitting TRBD1. The ends lost 4 bases at V and 5 bases at J; junction bases unmatched: 6. There are 14 residues in the CDR3. The germline gives CDR1 SGHRS, CDR2 YFSETQ. The CDR3 here is CASSAGTGAHEQYF. The CDR3 coding sequence is TGCGCCAGCAGCGCCGGGACAGGGGCCCACGAGCAGTACTTC.

As regards this clonotype: At one of its ends the junction is not consistent with the germline gene, which may arise from a read error. This chain uses TRBV5-4 with TRBJ2-2; a weak D match, TRBD2 (7 bases). The CDR3 sequence is 15 residues long. Germline CDR1 SGHNT, CDR2 YYREEE (reference sequence). For the CDR3, the DNA is TGTGCCACCAGGGAGGGGGGGGAGAACACCGGGGAGCTGTTCTTT. Translated, it gives CATREGGENTGELFF.

This clonotype was found a few times. CDR3 sequence reads: CSASQRQGNTEAFF. For the CDR3, the DNA is TGCAGTGCTAGCCAAAGACAGGGGAACACTGAAGCTTTCTTT. V and J are TRBV20-1 and TRBJ1-1, with 7 bases that match TRBD1. Per the germline V gene, CDR1 is DFQATT and CDR2 is SNEGSKA (reference sequence). The CDR3 has 14 amino acids. The junction had 5 bases not matched to a gene; V was cut back by 3 bases and J by 1 base.

The chain recombines TRBV6-1 with TRBJ2-3; TRBD2 matches at 7 bases. J lost 6 bases, V lost 6 bases, and 12 bases had no gene match. Looked up from germline, CDR1 is MNHNS and CDR2 is SASEGT. The CDR3 has 15 amino acids. The DNA of the CDR3 is TGTGCCAGCAGCACCGGGACTCGACTAGCCGATACGCAGTATTTT. It codes for CASSTGTRLADTQYF.

As DNA, the CDR3 is TGTGCCAGCAGTTACCCCGCTGGACGGAGGGAGACCCAGTACTTC. Encoded protein: CASSYPAGRRETQYF. The chain links TRBV6-2 or TRBV6-3 to TRBJ2-5; D possibly corresponds to TRBD2 (5 bases). This CDR3 spans 15 amino acids. Germline assignment: CDR1 MNHEY and CDR2 SVGEGT. Between the trimmed V and J ends, which lost 2 bases and 5 bases, there was a span of 15 bases.

This clonotype was counted between two and nine times. CDR3 amino acids: CASSFMNSPLHF. DNA of the CDR3: TGTGCCAGCAGTTTCATGAATTCACCCCTCCACTTT. This chain connects TRBV28 to TRBJ1-6; the D is unclear. V lost 3 bases, J lost 7 bases, and 4 bases lay in between. Germline lookup yields CDR1 MDHEN and CDR2 SYDVKM. This CDR3 contains 12 residues.

The CDR3 sequence is CSTRLAGASLPDTQYF. The CDR3, as DNA: TGCAGTACGAGACTAGCGGGGGCCTCCCTCCCAGATACGCAGTATTTT. The V gene is TRBV20-1, the J gene TRBJ2-3; 12 bases agree with TRBD2. The CDR3 spans 16 residues. CDR1 is DFQATT, CDR2 SNEGSKA, per germline (reference sequence). With 8 bases clipped from V and 4 bases from J, the junction kept 13 bases outside the gene matches.

This chain links TRBV7-9 with TRBJ1-3; tentatively, D is TRBD1 (5 bases). Trimming stripped 5 bases from V and 4 bases from J, with 15 bases between. The CDR3 has 15 residues. Looked up from germline, CDR1 is SEHNR and CDR2 is FQNEAQ (reference sequence). DNA for the CDR3: TGTGCCAGCAGCCTGGGGTCTAGGGGCGGAAACACCATATATTTT. Translated: CASSLGSRGGNTIYF.

The chain carries TRBV20-1 and TRBJ2-4; TRBD2 aligns across 15 bases. CDR3 size: 15 residues. V dropped 1 base and J dropped 5; count of bases not matched to a gene: 0. Germline V lookup: CDR1 DFQATT, CDR2 SNEGSKA (reference sequence). The DNA of the CDR3 is TGCAGTGCTAGAGGGACTAGCGGGAGGGAAAACATTCAGTACTTC. Protein product: CSARGTSGRENIQYF.

V usage is TRBV28 and J usage is TRBJ2-2; TRBD1 agrees at 9 bases. This CDR3 is built from 19 residues. Germline CDR1 is MDHEN and CDR2 is SYDVKM. Trimming cost V 5 bases and J 6 bases; bases outside gene matches: 19. CDR3: CASSTLSGTGTRSPGELFF. Written as DNA, the CDR3 is TGTGCCAGCAGTACCCTGTCCGGGACAGGGACAAGATCTCCCGGGGAGCTGTTTTTT.

The chain couples TRBV4-1 to TRBJ1-1, with D hard to call. The CDR3 is made up of 16 amino acids. The V and J ends lost 1 base and 4 bases respectively, with 16 bases between them. The germline gives CDR1 MGHRA, CDR2 YSYEKL. For the CDR3, the DNA is TGCGCCAGCAGCCAAGGAGGTGGTAGGGTTGGCACTGAAGCTTTCTTT. This codes for CASSQGGGRVGTEAFF.

The table lists this clonotype with a few counts. The V gene is TRBV12-3 or TRBV12-4, the J gene TRBJ2-2; D remains ambiguous. The CDR3 has 11 amino acids. Trimming stripped 6 bases from V and 7 bases from J, with 6 bases between. The CDR3 DNA follows: TGTGCCAGCAGGGGTTTCGGGGAGCTGTTTTTT. This sequence encodes CASRGFGELFF.

The chain links TRBV5-1 to TRBJ2-2, with D maybe TRBD2 (6 bases). Trimming removed 0 bases from V and 5 bases from J, with 8 bases in between. The CDR3 extends over 14 amino acids. Germline values: CDR1 SGHRS, CDR2 YFSETQ. The CDR3 DNA is TGCGCCAGCAGCTTGGCGGGAGCGACCGGGGAGCTGTTTTTT. It translates to CASSLAGATGELFF.

This clonotype was detected a few times. The rearrangement uses TRBV6-5 and TRBJ2-2; tentatively, D is TRBD1 (6 bases). The CDR3 loop spans 15 amino acids. Trimming removed 3 bases from V and 4 bases from J, with 12 bases in between. Germline V CDR1 and CDR2: MNHEY, SVGAGI. The CDR3 sequence: CASSYRQGSTGELFF. The CDR3 coding sequence is TGTGCCAGCAGTTATAGGCAGGGGAGCACCGGGGAGCTGTTTTTT.

This clonotype was picked up many times. The gene calls are TRBV11-3 and TRBJ2-1, with D tentatively TRBD2 (6 bases). The V and J ends lost 5 bases and 7 bases respectively, with 18 bases between them. The CDR3 covers 15 residues. Germline V gives CDR1 SGHNT, CDR2 YENEEA. The CDR3 region has the DNA TGTGCCAGCAGCCCGGCGGGCGGGAATTGGAATGAGCAGTTCTTC. Translated: CASSPAGGNWNEQFF.

This chain links TRBV20-1 with TRBJ2-3; 9 positions match TRBD2. CDR1 is DFQATT, CDR2 SNEGSKA, per germline (reference sequence). V lost 5 bases and J lost 0; bases outside the gene matches: 3. There are 14 residues in the CDR3. CDR3 nucleotides: TGCAGTGCTGAAGGGACTAGCAGCACAGATACGCAGTATTTT. Its protein product is CSAEGTSSTDTQYF.

The rearrangement uses TRBV28 and TRBJ2-5; 8 nucleotides agree with TRBD1. V dropped 6 bases and J dropped 7; count of bases not matched to a gene: 7. Germline CDR1 is MDHEN and CDR2 is SYDVKM. The CDR3 sequence is 13 residues long. The CDR3 loop reads CASSDRGTGTQYF. The CDR3 nucleotides read TGTGCCAGCAGCGACAGGGGCACCGGGACCCAGTACTTC.

This clonotype has a handful of counts. The V gene is TRBV6-5, the J gene TRBJ2-3, with D uncertain. CDR1 is MNHEY and CDR2 is SVGAGI in the germline V gene. Trimming left V 2 bases short and J 1 base short, with 4 bases between. The CDR3 is 13 amino acids. CDR3 coding DNA: TGTGCCAGCAGTTACGACGGCACAGATACGCAGTATTTT. Translated, it gives CASSYDGTDTQYF.

CDR3 residues: CASSLGSLGYTF. For the CDR3, the DNA is TGTGCCAGCAGTTTGGGGAGCCTGGGCTACACCTTC. The V gene is TRBV28, the J gene TRBJ1-2; D is unclear. Trimming took 3 bases from V and 8 from J, leaving 10 bases between them. Germline CDR1 MDHEN, CDR2 SYDVKM. This CDR3 is 12 amino acids long.

This clonotype was observed a handful of times. This chain connects TRBV6-1 to TRBJ2-4; 7 bases align to TRBD1. CDR1 is MNHNS, CDR2 SASEGT, per germline. The CDR3 sequence is 13 residues long. V lost 6 bases to trimming and J lost 5 bases; unmatched junction nucleotides: 4. In nucleotides, the CDR3 is TGTGCCAGCAGACCCGGGACAGAAAACATTCAGTACTTC. This sequence encodes CASRPGTENIQYF.

The rearrangement uses TRBV20-1 and TRBJ2-5; 12 bases match TRBD2. With 5 bases clipped from V and 10 bases from J, the junction kept 14 bases outside the gene matches. This CDR3 has 15 residues. From germline, CDR1 is DFQATT and CDR2 SNEGSKA (reference sequence). The CDR3 DNA follows: TGCAGTGCTCCGTCTAGCGGGAGGGAATCATCGGACCAGTACTTC. Its protein product is CSAPSSGRESSDQYF.

The chain carries TRBV7-2 and TRBJ2-3; maybe TRBD1 (6 bases). The CDR3 extends over 15 amino acids. V was trimmed by 5 bases and J by 10 bases, leaving 22 bases between them. In germline, CDR1 is SGHTA, CDR2 FQGNSA. CDR3 nucleotide sequence: TGTGCCAGCAGCCCCGGACAGTTCGGGGCCTTTGCGCAGTATTTT. Amino acid sequence: CASSPGQFGAFAQYF.

This sequence joins TRBV5-1 and TRBJ2-1, with D possibly being TRBD2 (5 bases). Germline values: CDR1 SGHRS, CDR2 YFSETQ. This CDR3 contains 16 residues. The V gene lost 0 bases and the J gene lost 7 bases, with 17 bases spanning the gap. As DNA, the CDR3 is TGCGCCAGCAGCTTGGGACACCAAGGAGGTTCGAATGAGCAGTTCTTC. Translation: CASSLGHQGGSNEQFF.

This chain connects TRBV10-3 to TRBJ2-5; D is perhaps TRBD2 (5 bases). Germline V CDR1 and CDR2: ENHRY, SYGVKD. Trimming left V 7 bases short and J 5 bases short, with 14 bases between. This CDR3 is 13 amino acids long. For the CDR3, the DNA is TGTGCCATCATGGCAGGCCAGCGGGAGACCCAGTACTTC. Protein product: CAIMAGQRETQYF.

The gene calls are TRBV6-1 and TRBJ2-5, with D perhaps matching TRBD1 (6 bases). Trimming pared 4 bases from V and 5 bases from J, leaving 11 bases between. Germline V gene data show CDR1 as MNHNS and CDR2 as SASEGT. The CDR3 has 13 residues. DNA for the CDR3: TGTGCCAGCAGTGTGCCAGGGGTGGAGACCCAGTACTTC. Its translation is CASSVPGVETQYF.

In this sample, this clonotype turned up a few times. V is TRBV11-2 and J is TRBJ2-7; 9 nucleotides line up with TRBD1. Trimming removed 6 bases from V and 3 bases from J; junction bases left unmatched: 9. Germline-derived CDR1 and CDR2 are SGHAT and FQNNGV. The CDR3 is 15 residues long. Here the CDR3 reads CASSYAGTGLYEQYF. The CDR3 nucleotides are TGTGCCAGCAGTTACGCCGGGACAGGGCTCTACGAGCAGTACTTC. Based on the CDR3 plus reference TRBV11-2 and TRBJ2-7, the full variable domain is EAGVAQSPRYKIIEKRQSVAFWCNPISGHATLYWYQQILGQGPKLLIQFQNNGVVDDSQLPKDRFSAERLKGVDSTLKIQPAKLEDSAVYLCASSYAGTGLYEQYFGPGTRLTVT.

Only a few counts were recorded for this clonotype. The gene calls are TRBV4-1 and TRBJ1-3; 7 bases are a match to TRBD1. Germline trimming cut 2 bases from V and 3 bases from J; bases unmatched to any gene: 16. CDR3 length: 19 amino acids. Germline CDR1 reads MGHRA; CDR2 reads YSYEKL. CDR3 amino acids: CASSQSRGTEGWVGNTIYF. The CDR3 bases are TGCGCCAGCAGCCAATCGCGCGGGACAGAGGGTTGGGTTGGAAACACCATATATTTT.

This clonotype was detected only a few times. The gene calls are TRBV20-1 and TRBJ2-7, with a tentative D call TRBD1 (5 bases). The CDR3 covers 15 residues. Trimming shortened V by 0 bases and J by 5 bases, and 17 bases separated the two germline ends. Germline assignment: CDR1 DFQATT and CDR2 SNEGSKA (reference sequence). This chain's CDR3 is CSARDHGRVAHEQYF. CDR3 bases: TGCAGTGCTAGAGATCACGGCAGGGTGGCCCACGAGCAGTACTTC.

The chain carries TRBV20-1 and TRBJ2-6; D call uncertain. The CDR3 has 16 amino acids. Germline assignment: CDR1 DFQATT and CDR2 SNEGSKA (reference sequence). V lost 1 base and J lost 0, with 10 bases in between. CDR3 DNA sequence: TGCAGTGCTAGAGGCCGGTTAATCTCTGGGGCCAACGTCCTGACTTTC. The encoded protein is CSARGRLISGANVLTF.